One and the same sample provided the 30 T cell receptor beta chains below, sequenced in a study of cytomegalovirus exposure and HLA in healthy donors. PCR amplification relied on 60 Vbeta primers (plus 13 Jbeta primers). Repertoires were generated with immunoSEQ multiplex PCR, while TCRdb's copy carries only in-frame clones and drops some. The table shows approximately 150,000 clones, with roughly 77% occurring only once. The sequencing sample was made of PBMCs. The receptors shown here come from a male donor in good health and CMV-seronegative.

The chain couples TRBV5-1 to TRBJ2-3, with TRBD1 matching over 7 bases. V lost 2 bases and J lost 8; bases outside the gene matches: 17. The CDR3 extends over 17 amino acids. CDR1 and CDR2 from the germline V gene are SGHRS and YFSETQ. The CDR3 loop reads CASSFRGTVILPGTQYF. Here the CDR3 DNA reads TGCGCCAGCAGCTTCAGAGGGACAGTTATTTTACCGGGTACGCAGTATTTT. Full variable domain (rest looked up from reference TRBV5-1 and TRBJ2-3): KAGVTQTPRYLIKTRGQQVTLSCSPISGHRSVSWYQQTPGQGLQFLFEYFSETQRNKGNFPGRFSGRQFSNSRSEMNVSTLELGDSALYLCASSFRGTVILPGTQYFGPGTRLTVL.

J is TRBJ1-4 and V is TRBV5-1, with 7 bases aligning to TRBD1. Germline CDR1 and CDR2: SGHRS and YFSETQ. The trim removed 4 bases at V and 1 base at J, leaving 7 bases unmatched. CDR3 size: 16 residues. DNA of the CDR3: TGCGCCAGCAGCAGAAACAGGGGCGGAACTAATGAAAAACTGTTTTTT. This sequence encodes CASSRNRGGTNEKLFF.

The chain is built from TRBV19 and TRBJ1-5; a possible D gene is TRBD1 (6 bases). Per the germline V gene, CDR1 is LNHDA and CDR2 is SQIVND (reference sequence). With 3 bases removed from V and 4 bases from J, the gap between germline ends came to 10 bases. The CDR3 covers 14 residues. The CDR3 spells CASSIRDTNQPQHF. The CDR3 DNA reads as TGTGCCAGTAGTATCCGGGACACAAATCAGCCCCAGCATTTT.

The genes are TRBV18 and TRBJ2-6; 9 bases map to TRBD1. V dropped 4 bases and J dropped 0; count of bases not matched to a gene: 13. In germline, CDR1 is KGHSH, CDR2 LQKENI. CDR3 length equals 20 residues. DNA for the CDR3: TGTGCCAGCTCACGCATCCTACCGGGACAGGGTTCCTCTGGGGCCAACGTCCTGACTTTC. It is translated as CASSRILPGQGSSGANVLTF.

A few counts support this clone. The V and J genes are TRBV5-4 and TRBJ2-1; TRBD2 matches at 8 bases. This CDR3 contains 15 residues. With 3 bases clipped from V and 6 bases from J, the junction kept 8 bases outside the gene matches. In germline, CDR1 is SGHNT, CDR2 YYREEE (reference sequence). The CDR3 region is CASSSVSGMGNEQFF. Here the CDR3 DNA reads TGTGCCAGCAGCTCAGTTAGCGGGATGGGCAATGAGCAGTTCTTC. Together with reference TRBV5-4 and TRBJ2-1, the CDR3 gives the full variable domain: ETGVTQSPTHLIKTRGQQVTLRCSSQSGHNTVSWYQQALGQGPQFIFQYYREEENGRGNFPPRFSGLQFPNYSSELNVNALELDDSALYLCASSSVSGMGNEQFFGPGTRLTVL.

The chain employs TRBV9 and TRBJ2-1; D is perhaps TRBD1 (5 bases). V was trimmed by 0 bases and J by 8 bases, leaving 6 bases between them. CDR1 SGDLS and CDR2 YYNGEE come from the germline V gene. CDR3 length equals 12 residues. Here the CDR3 reads CASSVVGHEQFF. Here the CDR3 DNA reads TGTGCCAGCAGCGTAGTGGGGCATGAGCAGTTCTTC.

Regarding this clone: Other DNA sequences in this sample translate to the same CDR3. The V and J genes are TRBV9 and TRBJ2-1; 10 positions agree with TRBD2. The CDR3 extends over 15 amino acids. After removal of 0 bases from V and 4 bases from J, the junction contained 1 base not matched to a gene. The V gene's germline CDR1 is SGDLS and CDR2 YYNGEE. The CDR3 loop is CASSVGTSGYNEQFF. The CDR3 DNA sequence: TGTGCCAGCAGCGTAGGGACTAGCGGATACAATGAGCAGTTCTTC.

A few counts support this clone. This sequence joins TRBV2 and TRBJ2-3, with no clear D. The CDR3 loop spans 13 amino acids. The V gene lost 1 base and the J gene lost 5 bases, with 7 bases spanning the gap. Germline loops: CDR1 SNHLY, CDR2 FYNNEI. CDR3 sequence: CASSEGSLDTQYF. DNA for the CDR3: TGTGCCAGCAGTGAAGGCAGTTTAGATACGCAGTATTTT.

This clone showed up just a few times. The chain has TRBV7-9 and TRBJ1-1, with D unclear. CDR3 length: 14 residues. Trimming took off 5 bases at V and 0 bases at J, with 10 bases between the two ends. The V gene's germline CDR1 is SEHNR and CDR2 FQNEAQ (reference sequence). DNA for the CDR3: TGTGCCAGCAGCGGGAGTAGGGTGAACACTGAAGCTTTCTTT. It yields the protein CASSGSRVNTEAFF.

The chain combines TRBV5-1 with TRBJ2-7; D is uncertain. Between the trimmed V and J ends, which lost 3 bases and 0 bases, there was a span of 4 bases. Germline loops: CDR1 SGHRS, CDR2 YFSETQ. The CDR3 contains 12 residues. CDR3 DNA sequence: TGCGCCAGCAGCTCGAGCTCCTACGAGCAGTACTTC. Translation gives CASSSSSYEQYF.

In DNA form, the CDR3 reads TGTGCCAGCAGCGTAGGGCGGGAGACCGTATACTCTGGGGCCAACGTCCTGACTTTC. This translates into CASSVGRETVYSGANVLTF. The V and J genes are TRBV9 and TRBJ2-6, with 7 bases lining up with TRBD2. V shed 0 bases and J 0 bases; nucleotides not matched to a gene: 9. In germline, CDR1 is SGDLS, CDR2 YYNGEE. The CDR3 has 19 amino acids.

V gene TRBV5-8 combines with J gene TRBJ1-5; D remains unclear. Germline V gives CDR1 SGHTS, CDR2 YDEGEE. Trimming removed 2 bases at V and 8 bases at J, with 5 bases between. The CDR3 has 11 residues. This chain's CDR3 is CASSFSEPQHF. The CDR3 DNA reads as TGTGCCAGCAGCTTTTCGGAGCCCCAGCATTTT.

The chain carries TRBV28 and TRBJ1-1; TRBD1 might be the D (5 bases). Trimming shortened V by 2 bases and J by 5 bases, and 12 bases separated the two germline ends. Germline V gene data show CDR1 as MDHEN and CDR2 as SYDVKM. CDR3 length equals 14 residues. The DNA of the CDR3 is TGTGCCAGCAGTTTAGGACATAGGGGTACTGAAGCTTTCTTT. Its protein product is CASSLGHRGTEAFF.

The chain links TRBV18 to TRBJ1-1; D not certain. Per germline, CDR1 KGHSH and CDR2 LQKENI. This CDR3 region has 14 residues. The ends were cut back, 1 base at V and 1 base at J, with 7 bases in the middle. The DNA for the CDR3 is TGTGCCAGCTCACCACTGCGTGAGAACACTGAAGCTTTCTTT. Amino acid sequence: CASSPLRENTEAFF.

In DNA, the CDR3 is TGTGCCAGAAGCCTGACTAGCGGGAGGAACGGCTACGAGCAGTACTTC. It yields the protein CARSLTSGRNGYEQYF. V usage is TRBV5-3 and J usage is TRBJ2-7; TRBD2 matches at 13 bases. TRBV5-3 is annotated as an ORF whose role is uncertain. This CDR3 region has 16 residues. With V trimmed by 4 bases and J by 3 bases, 7 bases remained unmatched.

The rearrangement links TRBV19 to TRBJ1-3; D call uncertain. CDR1 is LNHDA, CDR2 SQIVND, per germline (reference sequence). The CDR3 loop spans 17 amino acids. V lost 4 bases to trimming and J lost 0 bases, with 16 bases between them. The CDR3 bases are TGTGCCAGTAGTAACTCACAGAGGACTATCTCTGGAAACACCATATATTTT. Encoded protein: CASSNSQRTISGNTIYF.

The rearrangement joins TRBV6-1 to TRBJ2-1, with 10 bases lining up with TRBD2. Germline CDR1 MNHNS, CDR2 SASEGT. The CDR3 is made up of 13 amino acids. V trimming: 7 bases; J trimming: 9 bases; junction bases outside the gene matches: 6. The CDR3 nucleotides are TGTGCCAGCAAAAGCGGGGGGGTTGGTGAGCAGTTCTTC. Its protein is CASKSGGVGEQFF.

This clone was counted a single time. This chain links TRBV4-3 with TRBJ2-7, with 8 bases fitting TRBD2. The CDR3 runs 15 residues. Per the germline V gene, CDR1 is LGHNA and CDR2 is YSLEER. Trimming cost V 3 bases and J 3 bases; bases outside gene matches: 7. The CDR3 region has the DNA TGCGCCAGCAGCCAGGTACTAGCGGAAGTCTACGAGCAGTACTTC. Its protein is CASSQVLAEVYEQYF.

V and J are TRBV5-1 and TRBJ2-7; the D gene is possibly TRBD1 (6 bases). This CDR3 contains 15 residues. Deletions cut 0 bases from V and 3 bases from J, with 13 bases between. The germline V gene encodes CDR1 SGHRS and CDR2 YFSETQ. CDR3 in amino acids: CASSLGMGDNYEQYF. CDR3 DNA sequence: TGCGCCAGCAGCTTGGGTATGGGGGACAACTACGAGCAGTACTTC.

The chain couples TRBV11-2 to TRBJ2-2, with D possibly being TRBD1 (5 bases). Per the germline V gene, CDR1 is SGHAT and CDR2 is FQNNGV. This CDR3 comprises 15 residues. Deletions cut 3 bases from V and 11 bases from J, with 19 bases between. Here the CDR3 reads CASSLGWGRARELFF. CDR3 bases: TGTGCCAGCAGCTTGGGATGGGGCCGGGCTCGAGAGCTGTTTTTT.

This CDR3 is CASTSYAAAREAFF. As DNA, the CDR3 is TGTGCCAGCACCAGTTATGCGGCAGCCCGTGAAGCTTTCTTT. The chain employs TRBV5-6 and TRBJ1-1; D is unclear. CDR1 and CDR2 from the germline V gene are SGHDT and YYEEEE. This CDR3 comprises 14 residues. Trimming took off 6 bases at V and 7 bases at J, with 19 bases between the two ends.

The CDR3 region is CASSQKSLTSGGPTDTQYF. The CDR3 region has the DNA TGCGCCAGCAGCCAAAAAAGTCTAACTAGCGGGGGCCCCACAGATACGCAGTATTTT. This chain connects TRBV4-1 to TRBJ2-3; 11 bases fit TRBD2. V shed 2 bases, J shed 2 bases, and the junction held 12 bases outside the gene matches. The CDR3 is 19 amino acids. Germline CDR1 reads MGHRA; CDR2 reads YSYEKL.

The V call is TRBV7-2, the J call TRBJ2-4, with a weak D call TRBD1 (5 bases). Trimming left V 3 bases short and J 6 bases short, with 12 bases between. The CDR3 has 14 amino acids. CDR1 is SGHTA, CDR2 FQGNSA, per germline. The CDR3 spells CASSFHDSANIQYF. CDR3 sequence (DNA): TGTGCCAGCAGCTTTCATGACAGTGCAAACATTCAGTACTTC.

V and J are TRBV7-3 and TRBJ2-5, with 9 bases matching TRBD2. CDR3 length: 14 residues. Unmatched junction bases numbered 5, after V lost 5 bases and J lost 4 bases. CDR1 is SGHTA, CDR2 FQGTGA, per germline. The CDR3 spells CASSVGAGGETQYF. CDR3 nucleotide sequence: TGTGCCAGCAGCGTAGGAGCGGGGGGAGAGACCCAGTACTTC.

The chain links TRBV6-5 to TRBJ1-3; no firm D call. This CDR3 spans 16 amino acids. V lost 0 bases to trimming and J lost 0 bases, with 9 bases between them. Germline CDR1 reads MNHEY; CDR2 reads SVGAGI. This CDR3 reads CASSYSPGSSGNTIYF. Here the CDR3 DNA reads TGTGCCAGCAGTTACTCCCCCGGGAGCTCTGGAAACACCATATATTTT.

In this sample, this clone turned up a few times. The V call is TRBV6-1, the J call TRBJ2-1, with 12 bases that match TRBD2. The germline V gene encodes CDR1 MNHNS and CDR2 SASEGT. V trimming: 3 bases; J trimming: 6 bases; junction bases outside the gene matches: 3. The CDR3 contains 15 residues. The CDR3 bases are TGTGCCAGCAGTGACGAGACTAGCGGGGGCAATGAGCAGTTCTTC. It is translated as CASSDETSGGNEQFF.

The chain is built from TRBV18 and TRBJ2-3; 11 bases map to TRBD2. V trimming: 4 bases; J trimming: 0 bases; junction bases outside the gene matches: 3. CDR1 and CDR2 (germline): KGHSH, LQKENI. The CDR3 totals 16 residues. CDR3 sequence (DNA): TGTGCCAGCTCACATACTAGCGGGAGTAGCACAGATACGCAGTATTTT. Its protein product is CASSHTSGSSTDTQYF.

The rearrangement uses TRBV30 and TRBJ2-3; 13 bases map to TRBD2. Germline-derived CDR1 and CDR2 are GTSNPN and SVGIG (reference sequence). This CDR3 is 14 amino acids long. Trimming removed 3 bases from V and 5 bases from J; junction bases left unmatched: 2. The CDR3 DNA follows: TGTGCCTGGAGCCGGACTAGCGGGAGAGATACGCAGTATTTT. It yields the protein CAWSRTSGRDTQYF.

This clone was seen only a few times. The chain couples TRBV4-1 to TRBJ2-2; 10 nucleotides match TRBD1. Losses at the gene ends were 6 bases for V and 7 bases for J; bases not matched to a gene: 5. The CDR3 sequence is 14 residues long. Germline V gene data show CDR1 as MGHRA and CDR2 as YSYEKL. For the CDR3, the DNA is TGCGCCAGCAGGGCCGGGACAGGGGACGGGGAGCTGTTTTTT. The encoded protein is CASRAGTGDGELFF.

V gene TRBV29-1 combines with J gene TRBJ2-3, with 12 positions matching TRBD2. J lost 6 bases, V lost 7 bases, and 8 bases had no gene match. Germline V gene lookup returns CDR1 SQVTM and CDR2 ANQGSEA. The CDR3 totals 14 residues. The CDR3 loop reads CSGTTSGGFDTQYF. CDR3 DNA: TGCAGCGGGACGACTAGCGGGGGTTTTGATACGCAGTATTTT.